This TCR beta chain was identified in a study of OX40 agonist ivuxolimab in advanced cancers. Sequencing was performed with immunoSEQ multiplex PCR; in TCRdb, only in-frame clones are kept and a portion is missing. The data contain 85,000 to 100,000 clones, around 90% of them seen just once; the ten biggest clones take up 0.7% to 1%. Baseline was the first blood sampling point, followed by cycle 4 day 1 and cycle 7 day 1. V lost 7 bases to trimming and J lost 4 bases; unmatched junction nucleotides: 18. This CDR3 is 17 amino acids long. Looked up from germline, CDR1 is LNHDA and CDR2 is SQIVND (reference sequence). This clone was seen once.

V and J are TRBV19 and TRBJ2-5, with 7 bases matching TRBD2. This clonotype was obtained from an adult with an advanced solid tumor such as melanoma, head and neck, liver or kidney cancer. The sample was CD4+ or CD8+ T cells sorted from blood, taken in a trial of the OX40 agonist ivuxolimab. CDR3 loop: CASTSSTRGIPGETQYF. The CDR3 DNA reads TGTGCCAGTACTTCCTCCACGCGGGGGATCCCGGGAGAGACCCAGTACTTC.